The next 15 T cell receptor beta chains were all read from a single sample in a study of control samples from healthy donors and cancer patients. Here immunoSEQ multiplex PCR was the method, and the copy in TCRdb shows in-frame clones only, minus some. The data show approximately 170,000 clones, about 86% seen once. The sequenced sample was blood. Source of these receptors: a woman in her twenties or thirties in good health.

The CDR3 DNA reads as TGTGCCAGTAAAGAAACAGGGGGCTATGGCTACACCTTC. Translating gives CASKETGGYGYTF. V gene TRBV19 combines with J gene TRBJ1-2, with TRBD1 identical over 8 bases. J gave up 4 bases and V 7 bases, and 5 bases lay outside the gene matches. The CDR3 runs to 13 residues. CDR1 is LNHDA, CDR2 SQIVND, per germline (reference sequence).

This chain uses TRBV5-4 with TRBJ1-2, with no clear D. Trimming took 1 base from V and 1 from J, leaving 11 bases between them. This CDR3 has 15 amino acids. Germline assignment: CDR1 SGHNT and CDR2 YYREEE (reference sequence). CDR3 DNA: TGTGCCAGCAGCTTGATGCAGGAAATTAACTATGGCTACACCTTC. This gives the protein CASSLMQEINYGYTF.

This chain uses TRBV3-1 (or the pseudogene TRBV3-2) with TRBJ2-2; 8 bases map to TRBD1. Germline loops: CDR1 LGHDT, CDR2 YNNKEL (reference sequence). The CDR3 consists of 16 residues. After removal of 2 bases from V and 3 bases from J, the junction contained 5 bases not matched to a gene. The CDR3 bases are TGTGCCAGCAGCCAAAGGACAGGGAGGCACACCGGGGAGCTGTTTTTT. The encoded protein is CASSQRTGRHTGELFF.

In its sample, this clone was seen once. Here the CDR3 DNA reads TGCGCCAGCAGCCGAGGACACCCCGGACAAGAGACCCAGTACTTC. The encoded protein is CASSRGHPGQETQYF. This chain uses TRBV5-1 with TRBJ2-5; the D gene is possibly TRBD1 (5 bases). Trimming stripped 4 bases from V and 2 bases from J, with 15 bases between. The CDR3 is 15 amino acids. Germline V gene sequence: CDR1 SGHRS, CDR2 YFSETQ. Complete variable domain (other parts from reference TRBV5-1 and TRBJ2-5): KAGVTQTPRYLIKTRGQQVTLSCSPISGHRSVSWYQQTPGQGLQFLFEYFSETQRNKGNFPGRFSGRQFSNSRSEMNVSTLELGDSALYLCASSRGHPGQETQYFGPGTRLLVL.

CDR3 DNA: TGTGCCAGCAGCCCCGAACGAGGGGGGCCGGGGGAGACCCAGTACTTC. This encodes CASSPERGGPGETQYF. The chain combines TRBV11-2 with TRBJ2-5; D is possibly TRBD1 or TRBD2 (6 bases each). Trimming removed 5 bases from V and 5 bases from J, with 21 bases in between. Germline values: CDR1 SGHAT, CDR2 FQNNGV. The CDR3 sequence is 16 residues long.

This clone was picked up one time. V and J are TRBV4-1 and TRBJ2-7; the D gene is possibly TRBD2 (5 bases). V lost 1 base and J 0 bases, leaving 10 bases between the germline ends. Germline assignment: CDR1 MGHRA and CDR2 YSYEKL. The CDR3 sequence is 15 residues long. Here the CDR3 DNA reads TGCGCCAGCAGCCAAGGTCCCGGGGTCTCCTACGAGCAGTACTTC. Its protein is CASSQGPGVSYEQYF.

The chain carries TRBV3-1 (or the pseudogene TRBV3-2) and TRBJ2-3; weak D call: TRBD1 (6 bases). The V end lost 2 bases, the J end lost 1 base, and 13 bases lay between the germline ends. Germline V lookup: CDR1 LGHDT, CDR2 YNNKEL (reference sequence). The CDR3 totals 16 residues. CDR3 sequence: CASSQRGGIGTDTQYF. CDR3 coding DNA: TGTGCCAGCAGCCAAAGAGGGGGTATTGGCACAGATACGCAGTATTTT.

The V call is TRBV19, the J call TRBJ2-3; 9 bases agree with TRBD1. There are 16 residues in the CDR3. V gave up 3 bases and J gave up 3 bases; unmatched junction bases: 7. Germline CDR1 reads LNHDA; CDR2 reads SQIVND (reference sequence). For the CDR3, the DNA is TGTGCCAGTAGTATTTTGCCCGGACAGGGGACAGATACGCAGTATTTT. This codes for CASSILPGQGTDTQYF. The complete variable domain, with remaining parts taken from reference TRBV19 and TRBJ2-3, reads DGGITQSPKYLFRKEGQNVTLSCEQNLNHDAMYWYRQDPGQGLRLIYYSQIVNDFQKGDIAEGYSVSREKKESFPLTVTSAQKNPTAFYLCASSILPGQGTDTQYFGPGTRLTVL.

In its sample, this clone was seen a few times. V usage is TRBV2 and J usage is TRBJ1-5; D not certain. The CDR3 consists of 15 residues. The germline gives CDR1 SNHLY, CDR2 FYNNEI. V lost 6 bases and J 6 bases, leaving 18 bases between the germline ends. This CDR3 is CASRPFEGGGQPQHF. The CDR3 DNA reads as TGTGCCAGCAGGCCATTTGAGGGAGGAGGTCAGCCCCAGCATTTT.

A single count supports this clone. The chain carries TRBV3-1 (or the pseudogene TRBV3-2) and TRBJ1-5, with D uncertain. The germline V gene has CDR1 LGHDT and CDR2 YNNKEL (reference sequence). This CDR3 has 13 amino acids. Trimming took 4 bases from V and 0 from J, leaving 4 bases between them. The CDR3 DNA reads TGTGCCAGCAGCCCCTATAGCAATCAGCCCCAGCATTTT. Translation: CASSPYSNQPQHF.

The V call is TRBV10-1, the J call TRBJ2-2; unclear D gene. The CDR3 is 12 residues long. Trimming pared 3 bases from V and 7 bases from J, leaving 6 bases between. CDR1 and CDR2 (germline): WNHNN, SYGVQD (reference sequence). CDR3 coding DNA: TGCGCCAGCAGTGATTATGACGGGGAGCTGTTTTTT. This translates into CASSDYDGELFF.

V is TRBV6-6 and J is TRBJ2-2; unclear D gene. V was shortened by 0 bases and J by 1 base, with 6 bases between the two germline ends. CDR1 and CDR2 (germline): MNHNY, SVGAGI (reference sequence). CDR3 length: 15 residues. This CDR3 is CASSYSKRNTGELFF. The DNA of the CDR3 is TGTGCCAGCAGTTACTCGAAAAGGAACACCGGGGAGCTGTTTTTT.

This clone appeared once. The CDR3 spells CASRPSTTGELFF. The CDR3 coding sequence is TGTGCCAGCAGGCCTAGTACCACCGGGGAGCTGTTTTTT. The chain joins TRBV6-2 or TRBV6-3 to TRBJ2-2; D not certain. V lost 6 bases and J 4 bases, leaving 9 bases between the germline ends. CDR1 is MNHEY and CDR2 is SVGEGT in the germline V gene. The CDR3 has 13 residues.

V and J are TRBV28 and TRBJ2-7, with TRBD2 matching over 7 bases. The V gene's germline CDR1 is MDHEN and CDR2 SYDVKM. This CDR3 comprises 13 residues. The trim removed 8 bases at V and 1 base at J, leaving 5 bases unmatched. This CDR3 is CASLREDSYEQYF. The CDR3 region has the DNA TGTGCCAGCCTCCGGGAGGATTCCTACGAGCAGTACTTC.

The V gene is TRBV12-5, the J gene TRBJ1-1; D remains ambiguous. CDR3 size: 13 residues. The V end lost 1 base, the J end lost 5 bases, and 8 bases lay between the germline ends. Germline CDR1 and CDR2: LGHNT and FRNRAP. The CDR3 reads CASGLGSGTEAFF. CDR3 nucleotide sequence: TGTGCTAGTGGTTTGGGGTCGGGTACTGAAGCTTTCTTT. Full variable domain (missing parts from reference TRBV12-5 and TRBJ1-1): DARVTQTPRHKVTEMGQEVTMRCQPILGHNTVFWYRQTMMQGLELLAYFRNRAPLDDSGMPKDRFSAEMPDATLATLKIQPSEPRDSAVYFCASGLGSGTEAFFGQGTRLTVV.